A single sample is the source of the 17 T cell receptor beta chains below, sequenced in a study of control samples from healthy donors and cancer patients (TCRdb year 2020). Preparation of the library involved the immunoSEQ multiplex PCR assay. This immuneACCESS table, as held by TCRdb, lists in-frame sequences with V and J called but not all clones. Of the missing ones, under half trace to an unresolved V gene in checked studies; the others have no known cause. For this sample the table gives about 130,000 clones, of which 70% to 90% were detected only once. 3.2% of the sample rests with the top ten. What was sequenced was blood. These receptors originate from a man aged 45 to 65 in good health.

The gene calls are TRBV14 and TRBJ2-3; D is ambiguous. Germline CDR1 is SGHDN and CDR2 is FVKESK. V lost 0 bases and J 2 bases, leaving 9 bases between the germline ends. The length of the CDR3 is 15 residues. The DNA of the CDR3 is TGTGCCAGCAGCCAAGAAGTACTGACCACAGATACGCAGTATTTT. The encoded protein is CASSQEVLTTDTQYF.

The chain carries TRBV5-4 and TRBJ1-1, with TRBD1 identical over 9 bases. CDR1 SGHNT and CDR2 YYREEE come from the germline V gene (reference sequence). V dropped 4 bases and J dropped 5; count of bases not matched to a gene: 6. This CDR3 contains 14 residues. The CDR3 region is CASSKQGAITEAFF. CDR3 in DNA: TGTGCCAGCAGCAAACAGGGGGCTATTACTGAAGCTTTCTTT. The variable domain in full, with the rest retrieved from reference TRBV5-4 and TRBJ1-1, is ETGVTQSPTHLIKTRGQQVTLRCSSQSGHNTVSWYQQALGQGPQFIFQYYREEENGRGNFPPRFSGLQFPNYSSELNVNALELDDSALYLCASSKQGAITEAFFGQGTRLTVV.

V is TRBV9 and J is TRBJ2-1; 7 bases are a match to TRBD2. The CDR3 loop spans 15 amino acids. Losses at the gene ends were 0 bases for V and 4 bases for J; bases not matched to a gene: 4. From germline, CDR1 is SGDLS and CDR2 YYNGEE. CDR3 amino acids: CASSVAGGGYNEQFF. The CDR3 DNA reads as TGTGCCAGCAGCGTAGCTGGGGGGGGATACAATGAGCAGTTCTTC.

The V gene is TRBV5-1, the J gene TRBJ1-2, with 8 positions matching TRBD1. Trimming took 4 bases from V and 5 from J; bases not matched to a gene: 7. The CDR3 is 14 residues long. Germline V lookup: CDR1 SGHRS, CDR2 YFSETQ. DNA of the CDR3: TGCGCCAGCAGCACTATACAGGGGGAGTATGGCTACACCTTC. Translated, it gives CASSTIQGEYGYTF.

V gene TRBV2 combines with J gene TRBJ1-4, with a possible D match to TRBD1 (5 bases). The V gene lost 6 bases and the J gene lost 5 bases, with 13 bases spanning the gap. CDR1 is SNHLY and CDR2 is FYNNEI in the germline V gene. The CDR3 consists of 14 residues. The DNA of the CDR3 is TGTGCCAGCAGAGCAGACAGCAAGAATGAAAAACTGTTTTTT. Its protein product is CASRADSKNEKLFF.

V and J are TRBV13 and TRBJ2-2; D unresolved. CDR1 is PRHDT and CDR2 is FYEKMQ in the germline V gene (reference sequence). This CDR3 is 14 amino acids long. Trimming stripped 0 bases from V and 0 bases from J, with 2 bases between. CDR3 sequence reads: CASSLGANTGELFF. The CDR3 nucleotides read TGTGCCAGCAGCTTAGGAGCGAACACCGGGGAGCTGTTTTTT.

The chain employs TRBV27 and TRBJ2-3; 16 bases are a match to TRBD2. The CDR3 loop spans 16 amino acids. Losses at the gene ends were 6 bases for V and 7 bases for J; bases not matched to a gene: 7. CDR1 and CDR2 from the germline V gene are MNHEY and SMNVEV (reference sequence). DNA for the CDR3: TGTGCCAGCAGACTAGGGACTAGCGGGGGGGTTTATACGCAGTATTTT. Amino acids: CASRLGTSGGVYTQYF.

This chain links TRBV28 with TRBJ2-5; D may be TRBD1 (6 bases). CDR1 and CDR2 (germline): MDHEN, SYDVKM. This CDR3 spans 16 amino acids. Trimming took 3 bases from V and 5 from J, leaving 19 bases between them. The CDR3 protein is CASSFQQGRRSETQYF. Here the CDR3 DNA reads TGTGCCAGCAGTTTTCAACAGGGACGACGGTCGGAGACCCAGTACTTC.

V and J are TRBV5-1 and TRBJ2-7; D is undetermined. Germline CDR1 reads SGHRS; CDR2 reads YFSETQ. The CDR3 spans 14 residues. With 4 bases removed from V and 2 bases from J, the gap between germline ends came to 13 bases. This CDR3 is CASSIRTDAYEQYF. CDR3 in DNA: TGCGCCAGCAGCATAAGGACGGACGCCTACGAGCAGTACTTC.

The J gene is TRBJ1-6, the V gene TRBV18, with TRBD1 matching over 9 bases. J gave up 8 bases and V 3 bases, and 5 bases lay outside the gene matches. Germline V gene lookup returns CDR1 KGHSH and CDR2 LQKENI. The CDR3 length is 15 residues. The CDR3 protein is CASSPGTGKDSPLHF. The DNA for the CDR3 is TGTGCCAGCTCACCGGGGACAGGGAAGGATTCACCCCTCCACTTT.

The J gene is TRBJ2-5, the V gene TRBV11-3, with 8 bases identical to TRBD2. Germline V gene lookup returns CDR1 SGHNT and CDR2 YENEEA. The CDR3 covers 14 residues. Unmatched junction bases numbered 7, after V lost 5 bases and J lost 5 bases. In DNA form, the CDR3 reads TGTGCCAGCAGCCTCGGACTAGCCCTGGAGACCCAGTACTTC. Protein: CASSLGLALETQYF.

The chain combines TRBV19 with TRBJ2-5, with D possibly TRBD1 on 5 matching bases. Germline loops: CDR1 LNHDA, CDR2 SQIVND (reference sequence). Deletions cut 5 bases from V and 4 bases from J, with 20 bases between. This CDR3 is 16 amino acids long. CDR3 sequence (DNA): TGTGCCAGTAGTCTCTCCTGGCAGGGTAAGGGAGAGACCCAGTACTTC. Translation: CASSLSWQGKGETQYF.

The rearrangement joins TRBV6-6 to TRBJ2-7; 8 bases are a match to TRBD2. Trimming cost V 7 bases and J 2 bases; bases outside gene matches: 1. From germline, CDR1 is MNHNY and CDR2 SVGAGI (reference sequence). This CDR3 is 12 amino acids long. The CDR3 DNA reads as TGTGCCAGCACGGGGGGGGCCTACGAGCAGTACTTC. Amino acids: CASTGGAYEQYF.

The chain combines TRBV6-5 with TRBJ1-6, with 8 bases that match TRBD1. CDR1 is MNHEY and CDR2 is SVGAGI in the germline V gene. This CDR3 region has 13 residues. The V gene end was trimmed by 6 bases and the J gene end by 10 bases; junction bases not matched to a gene: 5. The CDR3 is CASRGQGSSPLHF. The CDR3 DNA sequence: TGTGCCAGCAGAGGACAGGGTAGCTCACCCCTCCACTTT.

The genes are TRBV11-2 and TRBJ2-3; 7 nucleotides align to TRBD1. This CDR3 spans 13 amino acids. Germline CDR1 and CDR2: SGHAT and FQNNGV. V gave up 4 bases and J gave up 5 bases; unmatched junction bases: 3. The CDR3 here is CASSYTGVDTQYF. CDR3 nucleotide sequence: TGTGCCAGCAGCTATACAGGGGTAGATACGCAGTATTTT.

The V and J genes are TRBV5-1 and TRBJ2-5; TRBD1 agrees at 9 bases. V shed 4 bases, J shed 2 bases, and the junction held 6 bases outside the gene matches. This CDR3 has 15 residues. Germline V lookup: CDR1 SGHRS, CDR2 YFSETQ. The CDR3 region is CASSVTGGPQETQYF. The CDR3 nucleotides are TGCGCCAGCAGCGTGACAGGGGGTCCTCAAGAGACCCAGTACTTC.

The chain combines TRBV21-1 with TRBJ1-1. TRBV21-1 is shown as a pseudogene. The length of the CDR3 is 15 residues. Here the CDR3 reads CASSTGRGRGTEAFF. The CDR3 DNA reads TGTGCCAGCAGCACCGGGAGGGGGCGCGGGACTGAAGCTTTCTTT.